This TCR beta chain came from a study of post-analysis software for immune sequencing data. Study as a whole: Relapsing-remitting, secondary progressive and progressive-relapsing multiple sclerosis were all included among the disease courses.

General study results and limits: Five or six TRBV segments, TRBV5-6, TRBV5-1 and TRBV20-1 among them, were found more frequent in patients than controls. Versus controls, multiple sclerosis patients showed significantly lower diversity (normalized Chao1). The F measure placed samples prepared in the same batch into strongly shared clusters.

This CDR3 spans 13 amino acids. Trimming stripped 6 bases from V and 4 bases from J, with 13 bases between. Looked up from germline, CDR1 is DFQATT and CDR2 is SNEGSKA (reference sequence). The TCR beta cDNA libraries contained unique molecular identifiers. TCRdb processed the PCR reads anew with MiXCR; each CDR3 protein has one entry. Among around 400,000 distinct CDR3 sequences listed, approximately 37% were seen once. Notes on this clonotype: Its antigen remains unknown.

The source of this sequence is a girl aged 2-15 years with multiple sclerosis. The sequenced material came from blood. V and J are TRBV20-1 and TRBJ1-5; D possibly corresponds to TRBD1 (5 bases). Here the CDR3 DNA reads TGCAGTGCCTTGGACACCTCTAATCAGCCCCAGCATTTT. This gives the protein CSALDTSNQPQHF.